The sequence of this T cell receptor beta chain was determined in a study of cytomegalovirus exposure and HLA in healthy donors. Study-level points and caveats: The study assumed roughly uniform donor sequencing depth for presence/absence analyses. Testing in vitro showed a few CMV-associated chains specific for CMV antigens. As a later analysis revealed, most CMV-associated TCR beta chains appeared HLA-restricted. Analysis performed later found more than 15,000 TCR beta sequences associated with HLA alleles at 0.05 false discovery rate.

In the PCR, 60 Vbeta and 13 Jbeta primers were used. Method: immunoSEQ multiplex PCR; TCRdb's copy keeps in-frame clones and lacks some. The sample shows 85,000 to 100,000 clones, around 60% of them seen only once. As regards this clone: Its antigen is as yet unknown.

What was sequenced was PBMCs. The TCR comes from a human donor in good health.

The CDR3 bases are TGTGCCAGCAGCTTTTACAGGAGCTCTGGAAACACCATATATTTT. Protein product: CASSFYRSSGNTIYF. The chain combines TRBV5-6 with TRBJ1-3, with D tentatively TRBD1 (5 bases). CDR1 and CDR2 from the germline V gene are SGHDT and YYEEEE. The CDR3 covers 15 residues. Trimming removed 2 bases at V and 0 bases at J, with 9 bases between. Full variable domain (rest looked up from reference TRBV5-6 and TRBJ1-3): DAGVTQSPTHLIKTRGQQVTLRCSPKSGHDTVSWYQQALGQGPQFIFQYYEEEERQRGNFPDRFSGHQFPNYSSELNVNALLLGDSALYLCASSFYRSSGNTIYFGEGSWLTVV.